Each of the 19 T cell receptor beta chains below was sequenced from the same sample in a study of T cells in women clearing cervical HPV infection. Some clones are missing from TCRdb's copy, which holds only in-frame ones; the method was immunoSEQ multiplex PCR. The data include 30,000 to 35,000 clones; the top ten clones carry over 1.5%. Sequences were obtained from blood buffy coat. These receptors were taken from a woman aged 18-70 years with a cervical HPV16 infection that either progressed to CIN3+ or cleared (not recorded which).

The CDR3 sequence: CASSSRSNYDYTF. The sequenced part of the CDR3 DNA is TGTGCCAGCAGTTCCCGGTCGAACTACGAC. The genes are TRBV7-2 and TRBJ1-2; D gene uncertain. From the germline J gene comes the end of the CDR3, since the read stops 3 residues before it. The CDR3 consists of 13 residues. The germline CDR1 and CDR2 sequences are SGHTA and FQGNSA.

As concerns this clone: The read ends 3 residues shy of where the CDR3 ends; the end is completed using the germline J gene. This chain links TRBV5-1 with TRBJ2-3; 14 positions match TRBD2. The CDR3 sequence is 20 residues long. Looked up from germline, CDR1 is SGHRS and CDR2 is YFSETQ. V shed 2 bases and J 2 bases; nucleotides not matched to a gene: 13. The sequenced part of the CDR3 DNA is TGCGCCAGCAGCTTTTTCTCGCGGACTAGCGGGGGGTCTGACACAGATACG. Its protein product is CASSFFSRTSGGSDTDT. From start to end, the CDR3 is CASSFFSRTSGGSDTDTQYF. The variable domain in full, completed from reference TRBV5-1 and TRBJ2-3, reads KAGVTQTPRYLIKTRGQQVTLSCSPISGHRSVSWYQQTPGQGLQFLFEYFSETQRNKGNFPGRFSGRQFSNSRSEMNVSTLELGDSALYLCASSFFSRTSGGSDTDTQYFGPGTRLTVL.

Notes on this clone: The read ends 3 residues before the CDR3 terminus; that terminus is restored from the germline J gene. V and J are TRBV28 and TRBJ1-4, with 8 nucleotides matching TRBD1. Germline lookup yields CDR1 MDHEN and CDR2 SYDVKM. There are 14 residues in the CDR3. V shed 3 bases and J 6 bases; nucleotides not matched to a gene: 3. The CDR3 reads CASSLDRADEKLFF. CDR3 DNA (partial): TGTGCCAGCAGTTTGGACAGGGCGGATGAAAAA.

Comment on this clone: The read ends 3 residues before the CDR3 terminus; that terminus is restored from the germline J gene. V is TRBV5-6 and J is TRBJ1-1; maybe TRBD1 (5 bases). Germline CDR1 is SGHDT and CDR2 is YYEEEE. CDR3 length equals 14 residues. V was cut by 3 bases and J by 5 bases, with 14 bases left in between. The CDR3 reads CASSWDFVGTEAFF. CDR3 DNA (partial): TGTGCCAGCAGCTGGGACTTCGTGGGGACTGAA.

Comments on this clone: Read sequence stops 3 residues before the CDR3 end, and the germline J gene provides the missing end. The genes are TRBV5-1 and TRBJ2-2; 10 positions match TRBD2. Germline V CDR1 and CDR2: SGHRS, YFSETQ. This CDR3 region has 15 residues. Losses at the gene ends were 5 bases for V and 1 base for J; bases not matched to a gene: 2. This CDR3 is CASSRTSGNTGELFF. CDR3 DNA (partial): TGCGCCAGCAGTAGGACTAGCGGGAACACCGGGGAG.

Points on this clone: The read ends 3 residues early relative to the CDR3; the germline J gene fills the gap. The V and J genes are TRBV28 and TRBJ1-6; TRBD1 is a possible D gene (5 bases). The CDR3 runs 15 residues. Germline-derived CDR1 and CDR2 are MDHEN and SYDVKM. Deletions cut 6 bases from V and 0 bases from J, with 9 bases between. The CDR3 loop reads CASSSGSSYNSPLHF. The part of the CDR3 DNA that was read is TGTGCCAGCAGCTCAGGGAGCTCCTATAATTCACCC.

The covered CDR3 bases are TGCAGTGCTAGAGATTACGCAGGGGGGAATTCACCC. Its translation: CSARDYAGGNSP. The CDR3, in full, reads CSARDYAGGNSPLHF. The V and J genes are TRBV20-1 and TRBJ1-6; 7 bases fit TRBD1. The read is 3 residues too short to cover the CDR3 end, so that end is filled in from the germline J gene. Trimming took 0 bases from V and 7 from J; bases not matched to a gene: 6. Germline V gene lookup returns CDR1 DFQATT and CDR2 SNEGSKA (reference sequence). This CDR3 is built from 15 residues.

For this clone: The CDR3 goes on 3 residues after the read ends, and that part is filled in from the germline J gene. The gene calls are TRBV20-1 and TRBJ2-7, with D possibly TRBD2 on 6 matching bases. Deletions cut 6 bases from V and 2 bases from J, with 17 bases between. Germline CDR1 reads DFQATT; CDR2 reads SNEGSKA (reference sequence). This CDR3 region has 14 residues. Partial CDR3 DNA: TGCAGTGCCGTACATCTGGAGGGGACCTACGAG. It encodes CSAVHLEGTYE. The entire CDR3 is CSAVHLEGTYEQYF.

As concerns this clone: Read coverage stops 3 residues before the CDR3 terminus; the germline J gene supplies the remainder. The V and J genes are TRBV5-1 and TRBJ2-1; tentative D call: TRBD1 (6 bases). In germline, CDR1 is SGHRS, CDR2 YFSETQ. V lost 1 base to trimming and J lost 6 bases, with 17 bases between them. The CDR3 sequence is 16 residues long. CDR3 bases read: TGCGCCAGCAGCTTGAGTACAGGGCTCCGAGTCAATGAG. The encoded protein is CASSLSTGLRVNE. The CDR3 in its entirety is CASSLSTGLRVNEQFF.

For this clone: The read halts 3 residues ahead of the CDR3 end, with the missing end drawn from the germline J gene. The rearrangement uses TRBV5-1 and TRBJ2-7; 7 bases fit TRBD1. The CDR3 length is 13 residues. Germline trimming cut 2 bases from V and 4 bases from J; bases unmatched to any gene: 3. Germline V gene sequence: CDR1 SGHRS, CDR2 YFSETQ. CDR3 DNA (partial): TGCGCCAGCAGCTTCGACAGGGCTTACGAG. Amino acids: CASSFDRAYE. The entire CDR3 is CASSFDRAYEQYF.

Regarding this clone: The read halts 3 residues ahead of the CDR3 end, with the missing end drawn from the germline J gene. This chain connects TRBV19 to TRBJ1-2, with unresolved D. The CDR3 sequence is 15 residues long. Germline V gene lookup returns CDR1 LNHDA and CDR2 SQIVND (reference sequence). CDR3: CASSIRLAGTYDYTF. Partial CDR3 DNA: TGTGCCAGTAGTATTAGACTAGCGGGAACCTACGAC.

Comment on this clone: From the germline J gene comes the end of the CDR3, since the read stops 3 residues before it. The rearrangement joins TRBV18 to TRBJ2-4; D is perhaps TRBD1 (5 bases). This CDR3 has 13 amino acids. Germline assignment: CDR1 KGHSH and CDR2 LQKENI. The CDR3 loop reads CASSQTENYGQYF. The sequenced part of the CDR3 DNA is TGTGCCAGCTCACAGACAGAAAACTATGGT.

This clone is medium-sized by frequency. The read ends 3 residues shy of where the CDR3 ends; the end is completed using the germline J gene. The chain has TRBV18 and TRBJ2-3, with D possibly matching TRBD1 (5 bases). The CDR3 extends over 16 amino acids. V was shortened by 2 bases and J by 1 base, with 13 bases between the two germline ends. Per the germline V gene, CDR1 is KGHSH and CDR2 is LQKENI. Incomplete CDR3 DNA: TGTGCCAGCTCACCAAGGGGTGTGCGCGGCACAGATACG. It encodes CASSPRGVRGTDT. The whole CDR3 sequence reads CASSPRGVRGTDTQYF. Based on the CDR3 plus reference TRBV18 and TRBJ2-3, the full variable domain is NAGVMQNPRHLVRRRGQEARLRCSPMKGHSHVYWYRQLPEEGLKFMVYLQKENIIDESGMPKERFSAEFPKEGPSILRIQQVVRGDSAAYFCASSPRGVRGTDTQYFGPGTRLTVL.

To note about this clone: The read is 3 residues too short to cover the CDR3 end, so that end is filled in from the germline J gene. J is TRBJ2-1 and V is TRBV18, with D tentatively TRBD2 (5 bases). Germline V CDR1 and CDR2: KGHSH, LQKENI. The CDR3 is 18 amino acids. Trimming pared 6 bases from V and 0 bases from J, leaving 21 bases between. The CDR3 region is CASSLTRTAKTSYNEQFF. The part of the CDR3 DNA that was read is TGTGCCAGCTCTCTTACAAGGACTGCCAAGACCTCCTACAATGAG.

The sequenced part of the CDR3 DNA is TGTGCCAGCAGCAGAGAGGGAGGGGAAGAATCACCC. Its translation: CASSREGGEESP. In full, the CDR3 reads CASSREGGEESPLHF. The genes are TRBV5-4 and TRBJ1-6, with a tentative D call TRBD1 (5 bases). The DNA ends 3 residues before the CDR3 does, and the rest of the CDR3 is filled in from the germline J gene. The germline V gene has CDR1 SGHNT and CDR2 YYREEE (reference sequence). The CDR3 has 15 amino acids. Trimming stripped 4 bases from V and 10 bases from J, with 18 bases between.

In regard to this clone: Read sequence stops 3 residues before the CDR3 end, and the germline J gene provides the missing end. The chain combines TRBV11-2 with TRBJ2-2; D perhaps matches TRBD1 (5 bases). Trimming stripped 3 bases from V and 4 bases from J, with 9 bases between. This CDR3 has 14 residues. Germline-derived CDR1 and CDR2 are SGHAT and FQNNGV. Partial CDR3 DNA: TGTGCCAGCAGCTTTCAGGGCGGCACCGGGGAG. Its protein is CASSFQGGTGE. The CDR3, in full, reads CASSFQGGTGELFF.

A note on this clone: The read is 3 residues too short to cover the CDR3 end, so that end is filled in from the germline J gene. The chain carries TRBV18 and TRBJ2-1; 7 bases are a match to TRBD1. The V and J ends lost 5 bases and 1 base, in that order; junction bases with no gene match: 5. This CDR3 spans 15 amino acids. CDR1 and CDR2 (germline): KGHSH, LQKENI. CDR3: CASSDYRGSYNEQFF. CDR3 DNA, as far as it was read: TGTGCCAGCTCAGACTACAGGGGTTCCTACAATGAG.

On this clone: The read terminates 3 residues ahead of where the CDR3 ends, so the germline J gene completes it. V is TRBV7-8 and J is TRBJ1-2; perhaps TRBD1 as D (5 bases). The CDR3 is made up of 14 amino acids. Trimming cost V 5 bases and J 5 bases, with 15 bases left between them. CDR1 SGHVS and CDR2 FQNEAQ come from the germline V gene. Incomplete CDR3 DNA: TGTGCCAGCAGCCGCCTCGACAGCCCTTATGGC. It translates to CASSRLDSPYG. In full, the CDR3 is CASSRLDSPYGYTF.

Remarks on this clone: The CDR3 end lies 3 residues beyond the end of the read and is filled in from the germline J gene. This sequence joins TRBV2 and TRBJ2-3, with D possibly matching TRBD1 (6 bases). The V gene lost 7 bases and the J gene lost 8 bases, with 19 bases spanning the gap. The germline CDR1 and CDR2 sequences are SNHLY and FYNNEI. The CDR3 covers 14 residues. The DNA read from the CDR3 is TGTGCCAGCAAGGAGCAGGGGTGGGCGGGTACG. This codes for CASKEQGWAGT. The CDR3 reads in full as CASKEQGWAGTQYF. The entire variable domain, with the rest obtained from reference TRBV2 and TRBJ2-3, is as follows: EPEVTQTPSHQVTQMGQEVILRCVPISNHLYFYWYRQILGQKVEFLVSFYNNEISEKSEIFDDQFSVERPDGSNFTLKIRSTKLEDSAMYFCASKEQGWAGTQYFGPGTRLTVL.